The sequence of this TCR beta chain was determined in a study of blood T cell repertoires in COVID-19. In the authors' methods: Reference gene primers were amplified, and this amplification served to estimate nucleated cell counts. Sequencing used immunoSEQ multiplex PCR; TCRdb keeps in-frame clones, though not all of them. That table supplies the V and J calls and clone size; D and trimming were determined from the DNA. The sample includes 80,000 to 95,000 clones, about 90% of them seen just once. The CDR3 has 14 amino acids. The V gene's germline CDR1 is MNHEY and CDR2 SMNVEV (reference sequence). The V end lost 0 bases, the J end lost 7 bases, and 12 bases lay between the germline ends.

This chain connects TRBV27 to TRBJ1-2; D not certain. The TCR originated in a human donor with active COVID-19. The donor label of this sample is uncertain. The material sequenced was peripheral blood. Here the CDR3 reads CASSLSEGIGGYTF. DNA for the CDR3: TGTGCCAGCAGTTTATCGGAGGGTATAGGTGGCTACACCTTC.